The 23 T cell receptor beta chains below were found in one sample sequenced in a study of blood T cells in healthy people across ages. Next came a second PCR, run for about 7 to 11 cycles, which used a sample-barcoded 5' primer along with a J-beta primer mix. TCRdb reanalysed the 5' RACE reads using MiXCR and keeps one entry per CDR3 protein. Of 1,800,000 or so distinct CDR3 sequences in the sample, roughly 43% were seen once. The source material was blood. These receptors all come from a human donor in good health.

This chain joins TRBV7-6 and TRBJ2-7; 11 bases align to TRBD1. The CDR3 extends over 15 amino acids. V was clipped by 3 bases and J by 6 bases; unmatched bases: 7. Germline V gene lookup returns CDR1 SGHVS and CDR2 FNYEAQ. The CDR3 sequence is CASSFIGTGGSEQYF. The CDR3 nucleotides read TGTGCCAGCAGCTTTATAGGGACAGGGGGTTCCGAGCAGTACTTC.

This clonotype was seen a handful of times. The CDR3, as DNA: TGCGCCAGCAGCTCAGGGTCAAAGGCCCTCTACGAGCAGTACTTC. Amino acids: CASSSGSKALYEQYF. The chain links TRBV5-1 to TRBJ2-5, with a tentative D call TRBD1 (5 bases). The end of the DNA aligns better with TRBJ2-7, so the J call may be wrong. Per the germline V gene, CDR1 is SGHRS and CDR2 is YFSETQ. The CDR3 is made up of 15 amino acids.

In regard to this clonotype: The junction does not match germline at one end; this may be a read error. The V call is TRBV12-3 or TRBV12-4, the J call TRBJ2-5; 9 bases are a match to TRBD2. The CDR3 has 15 residues. The CDR3 protein is CASSFRSGGTYEQNF. CDR3 DNA: TGTGCCAGCAGTTTTAGAAGCGGGGGGACCTACGAGCAGAACTTC.

V and J are TRBV6-2 or TRBV6-3 and TRBJ1-6; 8 bases map to TRBD1. CDR3 size: 15 residues. From germline, CDR1 is MNHEY and CDR2 SVGEGT. V gave up 0 bases and J gave up 7 bases; unmatched junction bases: 2. The CDR3 protein is CASSYSRTGNSPLHF. DNA for the CDR3: TGTGCCAGCAGTTACTCCAGGACAGGGAATTCACCCCTCCACTTT.

The rearrangement links TRBV6-2 or TRBV6-3 to TRBJ1-5, with D perhaps matching TRBD1 (5 bases). The CDR3 is 15 residues long. Per germline, CDR1 MNHEY and CDR2 SVGEGT. V shed 7 bases and J shed 5 bases, with 18 bases lying between them. CDR3 DNA sequence: TGTGCCAGCACCCCTGGGGGGGGATGGGATCAGCCCCAGCATTTT. Translation gives CASTPGGGWDQPQHF.

The chain is built from TRBV12-3 or TRBV12-4 and TRBJ2-1; 9 nucleotides match TRBD2. The CDR3 contains 14 residues. V was pared by 7 bases and J by 7 bases, with 8 bases of the junction left unmatched. The CDR3 protein is CASTKRGEGNEQFF. The CDR3 nucleotides are TGTGCCAGCACGAAGCGGGGGGAGGGGAATGAGCAGTTCTTC.

This clonotype was seen only a few times. The rearrangement joins TRBV6-1 to TRBJ1-2; TRBD1 is a possible D gene (6 bases). This CDR3 spans 13 amino acids. Trimming pared 1 base from V and 8 bases from J, leaving 11 bases between. In germline, CDR1 is MNHNS, CDR2 SASEGT. The CDR3 protein is CASSEGTARGYTF. As DNA, the CDR3 is TGTGCCAGCAGTGAAGGGACAGCTCGAGGCTACACCTTC.

The chain has TRBV6-1 and TRBJ2-7, with a weak D call TRBD1 (5 bases). The CDR3 length is 15 residues. Trimming left V 2 bases short and J 2 bases short, with 13 bases between. Germline V CDR1 and CDR2: MNHNS, SASEGT. CDR3 amino acids: CASSEMAGLTYEQYF. CDR3 in DNA: TGTGCCAGCAGTGAAATGGCAGGGTTGACCTACGAGCAGTACTTC.

This sequence joins TRBV20-1 and TRBJ2-4, with D perhaps TRBD2 (6 bases). Judging by the DNA end, TRBJ2-7 fits better; the J call may be wrong. From germline, CDR1 is DFQATT and CDR2 SNEGSKA (reference sequence). The length of the CDR3 is 14 residues. CDR3 sequence (DNA): TGCAGTGCTAGAGTAAGGAGGGGTGGAGGCGAGCAGTACTTC. Translation gives CSARVRRGGGEQYF.

This clonotype was observed a handful of times. The chain joins TRBV20-1 to TRBJ2-1, with TRBD1 identical over 9 bases. CDR3 length equals 13 residues. From germline, CDR1 is DFQATT and CDR2 SNEGSKA (reference sequence). V lost 5 bases to trimming and J lost 4 bases; unmatched junction nucleotides: 3. The CDR3 DNA reads TGCAGTGCTGACAGGGGGATTTACAATGAGCAGTTCTTC. This codes for CSADRGIYNEQFF.

J is TRBJ1-2 and V is TRBV11-3, with 7 nucleotides matching TRBD1. Germline V gene data show CDR1 as SGHNT and CDR2 as YENEEA. The CDR3 is 17 residues long. The V segment lost 5 bases and the J segment 0 bases; nucleotides outside the gene matches: 12. The DNA for the CDR3 is TGTGCCAGCAGCGAGAGAACAGGGGCGAAAGCTAACTATGGCTACACCTTC. Protein product: CASSERTGAKANYGYTF.

Concerning this clonotype itself: The junction departs from the called germline gene at one end, perhaps through a read error. This rearrangement joins TRBV4-2 to TRBJ2-5; D remains ambiguous. This CDR3 comprises 17 residues. In germline, CDR1 is LGHNA, CDR2 YNFKEQ. DNA of the CDR3: TGTGCCAGCGGCCAAGAATTAATTAAGAGCGAGAGGGAGACCCAGTACTTC. This gives the protein CASGQELIKSERETQYF.

This CDR3 reads CASSYDRYTGELFF. The CDR3 DNA reads as TGTGCCAGCAGCTACGACAGATACACCGGGGAGCTGTTTTTT. This rearrangement joins TRBV11-1 to TRBJ2-2, with D perhaps matching TRBD1 (5 bases). The CDR3 has 14 amino acids. Germline loops: CDR1 SGHAT, CDR2 FQDESV (reference sequence). V shed 4 bases and J shed 3 bases, with 9 bases lying between them.

CDR3 in DNA: TGCGCCAGCAGCCAGGGTTTCCAGACAGAGAGAGCCGGGGAGCTGTTTTTT. Translation: CASSQGFQTERAGELFF. The chain carries TRBV4-3 and TRBJ2-2; TRBD1 might be the D (5 bases). V lost 3 bases to trimming and J lost 6 bases, with 20 bases between them. Germline V gene sequence: CDR1 LGHNA, CDR2 YSLEER. This CDR3 region has 17 residues.

The gene calls are TRBV20-1 and TRBJ2-3; 12 positions agree with TRBD2. Germline V CDR1 and CDR2: DFQATT, SNEGSKA (reference sequence). V dropped 4 bases and J dropped 2; count of bases not matched to a gene: 10. The CDR3 covers 17 residues. DNA for the CDR3: TGCAGTGCTATGACTAGCGGGGGTCTAGGGCCCACAGATACGCAGTATTTT. Its translation: CSAMTSGGLGPTDTQYF.

This clonotype was seen more than once but under ten times. This rearrangement joins TRBV3-1 to TRBJ2-7; 8 positions agree with TRBD2. Germline V gives CDR1 LGHDT, CDR2 YNNKEL (reference sequence). J lost 1 base, V lost 8 bases, and 4 bases had no gene match. CDR3 length: 13 amino acids. The CDR3 nucleotides are TGTGCCAGCCGGGGGGGGCAGTCCTACGAGCAGTACTTC. Its translation: CASRGGQSYEQYF.

The chain uses TRBV7-2 and TRBJ1-4, with 7 bases fitting TRBD1. This CDR3 contains 15 residues. Germline CDR1 reads SGHTA; CDR2 reads FQGNSA. V lost 3 bases and J lost 5; bases outside the gene matches: 6. Here the CDR3 reads CASSFSGTANEKLFF. CDR3 DNA sequence: TGTGCCAGCAGCTTCTCCGGGACAGCCAATGAAAAACTGTTTTTT.

This clonotype was counted a few times. DNA for the CDR3: TGCGCCAGCAGCCAACGCCCTAGTGGGGAGACCCAGTACTTC. It is translated as CASSQRPSGETQYF. This chain joins TRBV4-3 and TRBJ2-5; D gene ambiguous. The length of the CDR3 is 14 residues. Trimming pared 2 bases from V and 5 bases from J, leaving 12 bases between. Germline assignment: CDR1 LGHNA and CDR2 YSLEER.

Remarks on this clonotype: A much larger clone lies a single base off, so this may be a read error. The chain links TRBV7-2 to TRBJ1-1; D unclear. This CDR3 is 12 amino acids long. Germline V gene lookup returns CDR1 SGHTA and CDR2 FQGNSA. The V end was cut by 4 bases, the J end by 1 base, with 4 bases between. The CDR3 is CASSSWNTEAFF. CDR3 DNA sequence: TGTGCCAGCAGCTCATGGAACACTGAAGCTTTCTTT.

The chain uses TRBV5-1 and TRBJ2-5, with a tentative D call TRBD2 (5 bases). Germline V CDR1 and CDR2: SGHRS, YFSETQ. The CDR3 has 15 residues. The germline V and J ends were trimmed by 4 bases and 0 bases, with 13 bases remaining between them. CDR3 loop: CASSLEWENQETQYF. The CDR3 DNA reads TGCGCCAGCAGCCTGGAGTGGGAGAACCAAGAGACCCAGTACTTC.

This chain connects TRBV29-1 to TRBJ1-5; unclear D gene. Germline CDR1 and CDR2: SQVTM and ANQGSEA. The CDR3 covers 14 residues. V lost 2 bases and J lost 3, with 11 bases in between. The CDR3 reads CSVEKLTDNQPQHF. CDR3 coding DNA: TGCAGCGTTGAAAAACTTACAGACAATCAGCCCCAGCATTTT.

Comment on this clonotype: One end of the junction fails to match germline, which may point to a read error. The V and J genes are TRBV12-3 or TRBV12-4 and TRBJ2-3; 11 bases are a match to TRBD2. This CDR3 contains 16 residues. CDR3 loop: CASSLAGGVGTDAQYF. CDR3 nucleotide sequence: TGTGCCAGCAGCCTAGCGGGGGGAGTGGGCACAGATGCGCAGTATTTT.

The V and J genes are TRBV24-1 and TRBJ2-3; 8 bases map to TRBD1. Germline V gene sequence: CDR1 KGHDR, CDR2 SFDVKD. CDR3 length: 17 amino acids. Trimming at V came to 5 bases and at J to 0 bases, leaving 9 bases not matched to a gene. The CDR3 nucleotides read TGTGCCACCAGTGCCCCCGCCCGGGACAGGAGCACAGATACGCAGTATTTT. Its protein product is CATSAPARDRSTDTQYF.